This T cell receptor (beta chain) derives from a study of blood T cells in healthy people across ages (dated by TCRdb to about 2015). Looking at the study overall: In model experiments, template switching captured about one uniquely barcoded TCR beta cDNA molecule for every two T cells. Using deep sequencing normalized with unique cDNA molecular identifiers, the study measured how TCR beta repertoire diversity changes with age. Four age groups were formed from the donors: young (average approximately 15 years), middle-aged (less than 40), aged (under 70) and long-lived (about 75). Donors of different ages were randomly distributed across sequencing lanes to avoid experimental bias. Using the same blood draw, the study looked at two additional independent replicas of 1 million unique cDNA reads for two donors, one aged 18 to 30 and the other aged 80 or older. Summary of the overall study and its limitations: As age increased, observed TCR beta diversity per million T cells dropped in a roughly linear way, and a significant reduction was already evident by age about 40. Because donor CMV infection status was unknown, age-related changes in expanded clonotypes were potentially confounded. Because profiling used bulk unsorted PBMCs, naive and antigen-experienced compartments could not be compared conclusively. Observed TCR beta diversity correlated strongly with the percentage of naive T cells measured by flow cytometry. The long-lived group showed more naive CD4+ T cells, fewer expanded clones and increased TCR diversity than the aged group, suggesting age selection. Estimates of total diversity based on one million sequenced T cells were regarded as lower bounds and as underestimates.

Systemically healthy Caucasian individuals from Russia, 35 to 50 in total and aged roughly 6 to 95 years, were included as donors. Roughly 11 milliliters of peripheral blood were drawn from each donor into EDTA-treated Vacutainer tubes. Ficoll-Paque density-gradient centrifugation was used to isolate PBMCs, with at least 7 million obtained per sample. Total RNA was extracted from PBMCs with Trizol reagent, with at least 6 micrograms obtained per sample. For every donor, an aliquot of PBMCs went through flow cytometry to measure the percentages of naive CD45RAhigh/CD27high T cells. On this clonotype itself: It lacks a known antigen. No much larger clone exists at a distance of one base, and base qualities are not known.

The library was obtained by 5' RACE. Data came from an Illumina HiSeq 2500. The second PCR ran for about 6 to 12 cycles and used a J-beta primer mix along with a sample-barcoded 5' primer. A template-switch 5' adaptor carrying 12 random nucleotides introduced a unique molecular identifier onto each TCR beta cDNA molecule. Each sample yielded at least 2.5 million CDR3-containing paired-end reads. First-strand cDNA synthesis was performed from all RNA using the Mint cDNA synthesis kit, with priming by a TRBC-specific oligonucleotide. All cDNA was treated with uracil-DNA glycosylase and then went through a first 18-cycle PCR with the universal primers M1SS and BC2_uni_R. Per the original workflow: Each sample was normalized by randomly selecting 1 million high-quality reads, each carrying a distinct molecular identifier. Instead of being binned into consensus sequences, reads with shared molecular identifiers were discarded. MiTCR, with a Q25 quality threshold and the strictest error-elimination algorithm, was used for CDR3 identification, clonotype clustering and error correction. Lower-bound total TCR beta diversity was estimated with a nonparametric unseen species model using Euler transformation. Through fastp at Q25 and MiXCR, TCRdb rebuilt clones from the public reads, retaining in-frame beta chains. Records with the same CDR3 protein are collapsed into one entry carrying the most frequent genes and DNA. These V and J calls originate from TCRdb's pipeline instead of the authors' own analysis. This sample comprises about a million distinct CDR3 sequences, under 40% of them detected only once. The ten largest account for 10% to 15% of the sample.

Cut back by 6 bases and 4 bases, the V and J ends lie 18 bases apart. Including the terminal cysteine and phenylalanine, the CDR3 comprises 15 residues. Here the CDR3 DNA is all that survives: 45 bases in frame from base 1. Via the germline V gene, CDR1 is LGHNT and CDR2 FRNRAP. This sequence was found in a man between 18 and 35 years old in good health. The V gene is TRBV12-5 and the J gene is TRBJ1-1; the D region possibly corresponds to TRBD1 (5 bases align). The sample consisted of blood. The DNA sequence is TGTGCTAGTGGGCCACCCGCAGGGAACCTCACTGAAGCTTTCTTT. Translated, this gives CASGPPAGNLTEAFF.